This T cell receptor beta chain was retrieved from a study of T cell responses to AZD1222 COVID-19 vaccine. About the research overall: Second doses that came at about 4 or about 12 weeks were put together.

Sequencing used immunoSEQ multiplex PCR; TCRdb keeps in-frame clones, though not all of them. The sample lists 120,000 to 150,000 clones, around 90% occurring once. This clone was seen only once. Its target is not known. Regarding the study as a whole: Nearly half of unique spike-specific TCRs reportedly avoided B.1.351 and B.1.1.7 mutated regions.

CDR1 and CDR2 (germline): MDHEN, SYDVKM. Trimming removed 6 bases from V and 4 bases from J; junction bases left unmatched: 13. The CDR3 has 16 amino acids. The material sequenced was peripheral blood, taken on day 0 of AZD1222 vaccination. This TCR came from an adult in good health. The V gene is TRBV28, the J gene TRBJ2-7; 9 bases fit TRBD2. The CDR3 nucleotides read TGTGCCAGCAGGACGTGGGGTAGCGGGAGAGAGTACGAGCAGTACTTC. This translates into CASRTWGSGREYEQYF.